This TCR beta chain is drawn from a study of beta chain features in type 1 diabetes. Overall study results and limits: For cells with high TCR expression, cDNA sequencing could yield over-representation. Shortening that was moderate but significant affected the TCRB CDR3s of Type 1 diabetes patients in all four CD4+ subsets. Compared with healthy donors, patients appeared to share more similar naive, central memory and regulatory TCRB repertoires. There were fewer insertions and more deletions at the VDJ junctions of type 1 diabetes patients.

Worth noting for this clone: Its antigen is currently unknown.

The purity of all sorted populations exceeded 98%. The CDR3 is 15 amino acids. The V gene end was trimmed by 1 base and the J gene end by 2 bases; junction bases not matched to a gene: 2. Germline V gene data show CDR1 as MNHNS and CDR2 as SASEGT. The entirety of the isolated RNA underwent reverse transcription, so expressed TCRB transcripts were sequenced. Some clones are missing from TCRdb's copy, which holds only in-frame ones; the method was immunoSEQ multiplex PCR. The table records about 710,000 clones, around 15% of them present only once. Sequenced sample: naive CD4+ T cells from blood. The genes are TRBV6-1 and TRBJ2-7; 10 positions agree with TRBD2. This sequence was found in a man aged 18 to 29 with type 1 diabetes. CDR3 loop: CASSEGTSGPYEQYF. The CDR3 DNA sequence: TGTGCCAGCAGTGAAGGGACTAGCGGCCCCTACGAGCAGTACTTC.